Listed below are T cell receptor beta chains from one sample, sequenced in a study of control samples from healthy donors and cancer patients. The repertoire was sequenced with immunoSEQ multiplex PCR; TCRdb's copy has only in-frame clones and lacks some. This sample has over 150,000 clones, with 96% found just once. What was sequenced was blood. Receptors were obtained from a woman aged 25 to 39 in good health. The CDR3 runs from the conserved cysteine through the conserved F or W. Each record gives: V gene, clone size, J gene, D gene, CDR3 protein, CDR3 DNA. The D gene is left open where the match is weak. Not every row has a clone size; where given, it reads once, few, many or a size class.

V gene: TRBV15
clone size: NA
J gene: TRBJ1-1
D gene: NA
CDR3 protein: CATSRDIVFPTGDTEAFF
CDR3 DNA: TGTGCCACCAGCAGAGATATTGTTTTTCCTACTGGGGACACTGAAGCTTTCTTT

V gene: TRBV3-1/TRBV3-2
clone size: once
J gene: TRBJ1-2
D gene: NA
CDR3 protein: CASSQAGEIYGYTF
CDR3 DNA: TGTGCCAGCAGCCAAGCAGGGGAAATCTATGGCTACACCTTC

V gene: TRBV5-4
clone size: NA
J gene: TRBJ1-2
D gene: NA
CDR3 protein: CASSLGGTYGYTF
CDR3 DNA: TGTGCCAGCAGCTTGGGCGGGACCTATGGCTACACCTTC

V gene: TRBV7-9
clone size: NA
J gene: TRBJ1-1
D gene: NA
CDR3 protein: CASSLPGADTEAFF
CDR3 DNA: TGTGCCAGCAGCTTACCGGGGGCAGATACTGAAGCTTTCTTT

V gene: TRBV2
clone size: NA
J gene: TRBJ1-1
D gene: NA
CDR3 protein: CASRDTPNTEAFF
CDR3 DNA: TGTGCCAGCAGAGACACCCCGAACACTGAAGCTTTCTTT

V gene: TRBV20-1
clone size: NA
J gene: TRBJ2-5
D gene: NA
CDR3 protein: CSARRETQYF
CDR3 DNA: TGCAGTGCTAGAAGGGAGACCCAGTACTTC

V gene: TRBV10-1
clone size: NA
J gene: TRBJ2-1
D gene: TRBD1
CDR3 protein: CASSESGGADNEQFF
CDR3 DNA: TGCGCCAGCAGTGAGTCAGGGGGCGCGGACAATGAGCAGTTCTTC

V gene: TRBV6-5
clone size: NA
J gene: TRBJ2-1
D gene: NA
CDR3 protein: CASKRIENYNEQFF
CDR3 DNA: TGTGCCAGCAAAAGGATAGAGAACTACAATGAGCAGTTCTTC

V gene: TRBV18
clone size: NA
J gene: TRBJ2-5
D gene: NA
CDR3 protein: CASSPNTQETQYF
CDR3 DNA: TGTGCCAGCTCACCTAACACGCAAGAGACCCAGTACTTC

V gene: TRBV5-1
clone size: NA
J gene: TRBJ2-3
D gene: NA
CDR3 protein: CASSLQSLGSTDTQYF
CDR3 DNA: TGCGCCAGCAGCTTGCAGTCCCTTGGTAGCACAGATACGCAGTATTTT

V gene: TRBV7-9
clone size: NA
J gene: TRBJ2-3
D gene: TRBD2
CDR3 protein: CASTFGGTSGRAGTDTQYF
CDR3 DNA: TGTGCCAGCACCTTCGGGGGGACCAGCGGGAGGGCGGGCACAGATACGCAGTATTTT

V gene: TRBV2
clone size: NA
J gene: TRBJ2-3
D gene: TRBD1
CDR3 protein: CASSTDRAPQGADTQYF
CDR3 DNA: TGTGCCAGCAGTACAGACAGGGCCCCCCAAGGGGCAGATACGCAGTATTTT

V gene: TRBV3-1/TRBV3-2
clone size: NA
J gene: TRBJ2-5
D gene: TRBD1
CDR3 protein: CASSQYGTGVQETQYF
CDR3 DNA: TGTGCCAGCAGCCAATACGGGACAGGGGTCCAAGAGACCCAGTACTTC

V gene: TRBV5-4
clone size: NA
J gene: TRBJ1-4
D gene: TRBD1
CDR3 protein: CASSPGTGGTNEKLFF
CDR3 DNA: TGTGCCAGCAGCCCGGGGACAGGGGGAACTAATGAAAAACTGTTTTTT

V gene: TRBV4-1
clone size: NA
J gene: TRBJ2-7
D gene: TRBD2
CDR3 protein: CASSLGTSGGYEQYF
CDR3 DNA: TGCGCCAGCAGCCTCGGGACTAGCGGGGGTTACGAGCAGTACTTC

V gene: TRBV5-1
clone size: NA
J gene: TRBJ1-4
D gene: NA
CDR3 protein: CASSLGPYRSNEKLFF
CDR3 DNA: TGCGCCAGCAGCTTGGGCCCCTACAGGTCTAATGAAAAACTGTTTTTT

V gene: TRBV6-5
clone size: NA
J gene: TRBJ2-3
D gene: TRBD2
CDR3 protein: CASGRGGEITDTQYF
CDR3 DNA: TGTGCCAGCGGGCGTGGGGGGGAGATCACAGATACGCAGTATTTT

V gene: TRBV18
clone size: NA
J gene: TRBJ1-5
D gene: NA
CDR3 protein: CASSADSNQPQHF
CDR3 DNA: TGTGCCAGCTCAGCCGATAGCAATCAGCCCCAGCATTTT

V gene: TRBV10-3
clone size: NA
J gene: TRBJ2-7
D gene: NA
CDR3 protein: CAIRDPGLEYGGSYEQYF
CDR3 DNA: TGTGCCATCAGAGATCCTGGGCTGGAATATGGGGGCTCCTACGAGCAGTACTTC

V gene: TRBV18
clone size: once
J gene: TRBJ2-7
D gene: TRBD2
CDR3 protein: CASSGLAGGARVSEQYF
CDR3 DNA: TGTGCCAGCTCCGGACTAGCGGGAGGGGCGAGGGTTTCCGAGCAGTACTTC

V gene: TRBV3-1/TRBV3-2
clone size: NA
J gene: TRBJ2-6
D gene: NA
CDR3 protein: CASSQLRNSGANVLTF
CDR3 DNA: TGTGCCAGCAGCCAACTCCGTAACTCTGGGGCCAACGTCCTGACTTTC

V gene: TRBV15
clone size: once
J gene: TRBJ2-5
D gene: NA
CDR3 protein: CATSRLAVETQYF
CDR3 DNA: TGTGCCACCAGCAGACTAGCTGTAGAGACCCAGTACTTC

V gene: TRBV25-1
clone size: NA
J gene: TRBJ2-7
D gene: NA
CDR3 protein: CASSDNGEQYF
CDR3 DNA: TGTGCCAGCAGTGACAATGGGGAGCAGTACTTC

V gene: TRBV9
clone size: NA
J gene: TRBJ2-7
D gene: NA
CDR3 protein: CASSVGDGPYEQYF
CDR3 DNA: TGTGCCAGCAGCGTAGGGGACGGGCCCTACGAGCAGTACTTC

V gene: TRBV28
clone size: NA
J gene: TRBJ2-2
D gene: NA
CDR3 protein: CASSPPARVRNTGELFF
CDR3 DNA: TGTGCCAGCAGTCCCCCGGCCCGGGTACGAAACACCGGGGAGCTGTTTTTT

V gene: TRBV6-6
clone size: NA
J gene: TRBJ2-1
D gene: NA
CDR3 protein: CASSRKGNYNEQFF
CDR3 DNA: TGTGCCAGCAGCCGCAAGGGAAACTACAATGAGCAGTTCTTC

V gene: TRBV5-6
clone size: NA
J gene: TRBJ2-7
D gene: NA
CDR3 protein: CASSSQVRTYSYEQYF
CDR3 DNA: TGTGCCAGCAGCTCACAGGTCCGGACTTATTCCTACGAGCAGTACTTC

V gene: TRBV10-3
clone size: few
J gene: TRBJ1-6
D gene: NA
CDR3 protein: CAISERSSYNSPLHF
CDR3 DNA: TGTGCCATCAGTGAGAGGAGCTCCTATAATTCACCCCTCCACTTT

V gene: TRBV11-3
clone size: NA
J gene: TRBJ1-1
D gene: TRBD1
CDR3 protein: CASSWTGGGEAFF
CDR3 DNA: TGTGCCAGCAGCTGGACAGGGGGCGGTGAAGCTTTCTTT

V gene: TRBV6-2/TRBV6-3
clone size: NA
J gene: TRBJ2-1
D gene: TRBD2
CDR3 protein: CASSRTSGGYNEQFF
CDR3 DNA: TGTGCCAGCAGTCGAACTAGCGGGGGATACAATGAGCAGTTCTTC

V gene: TRBV19
clone size: NA
J gene: TRBJ1-5
D gene: NA
CDR3 protein: CASRDDVPLGNQPQHF
CDR3 DNA: TGTGCCAGTCGAGATGATGTCCCTTTAGGCAATCAGCCCCAGCATTTT

V gene: TRBV11-2
clone size: NA
J gene: TRBJ2-1
D gene: NA
CDR3 protein: CASSSPPWAGGEQFF
CDR3 DNA: TGTGCCAGCAGCTCGCCGCCCTGGGCAGGCGGTGAGCAGTTCTTC

V gene: TRBV10-3
clone size: NA
J gene: TRBJ2-7
D gene: NA
CDR3 protein: CAISDGSSYEQYF
CDR3 DNA: TGTGCCATCAGTGATGGCAGTTCCTACGAGCAGTACTTC

V gene: TRBV27
clone size: NA
J gene: TRBJ2-1
D gene: TRBD1
CDR3 protein: CASSLSPDRAYEQFF
CDR3 DNA: TGTGCCAGCAGTTTATCCCCTGACAGGGCTTATGAGCAGTTCTTC

V gene: TRBV19
clone size: NA
J gene: TRBJ1-1
D gene: NA
CDR3 protein: CASSARGKVSTEAFF
CDR3 DNA: TGTGCCAGTAGTGCCCGTGGCAAGGTGAGCACTGAAGCTTTCTTT

V gene: TRBV6-5
clone size: NA
J gene: TRBJ2-5
D gene: TRBD1
CDR3 protein: CASSRQGLVETQYF
CDR3 DNA: TGTGCCAGCAGCCGACAGGGGTTAGTAGAGACCCAGTACTTC

V gene: TRBV9
clone size: NA
J gene: TRBJ2-3
D gene: NA
CDR3 protein: CASGAALFTDTQYF
CDR3 DNA: TGTGCCAGCGGAGCGGCCCTGTTCACAGATACGCAGTATTTT

V gene: TRBV19
clone size: NA
J gene: TRBJ2-6
D gene: NA
CDR3 protein: CASSSLGGTGANVLTF
CDR3 DNA: TGTGCCAGTAGTAGCCTCGGGGGCACAGGGGCCAACGTCCTGACTTTC

V gene: TRBV5-1
clone size: NA
J gene: TRBJ2-7
D gene: NA
CDR3 protein: CASSLATGTYEQYF
CDR3 DNA: TGCGCCAGCAGCTTGGCGACGGGGACTTACGAGCAGTACTTC

V gene: TRBV11-2
clone size: NA
J gene: TRBJ1-6
D gene: NA
CDR3 protein: CASSLDSYVDSPLHF
CDR3 DNA: TGTGCCAGCAGCTTAGATTCGTACGTGGATTCACCCCTCCACTTT

V gene: TRBV5-1
clone size: NA
J gene: TRBJ2-1
D gene: NA
CDR3 protein: CASSLARLNSYNEQFF
CDR3 DNA: TGCGCCAGCAGCTTGGCCCGACTGAACTCCTACAATGAGCAGTTCTTC

V gene: TRBV5-5
clone size: NA
J gene: TRBJ2-7
D gene: NA
CDR3 protein: CASSPNPNGPEQYF
CDR3 DNA: TGTGCCAGCAGCCCTAACCCGAACGGGCCCGAGCAGTACTTC

V gene: TRBV6-5
clone size: NA
J gene: TRBJ1-1
D gene: NA
CDR3 protein: CASSLAGGSTEAFF
CDR3 DNA: TGTGCCAGCAGCCTAGCGGGGGGGAGCACTGAAGCTTTCTTT

V gene: TRBV6-4
clone size: NA
J gene: TRBJ2-3
D gene: TRBD2
CDR3 protein: CASSDSSGGTDTQYF
CDR3 DNA: TGTGCCAGCAGTGACTCTAGCGGGGGCACAGATACGCAGTATTTT

V gene: TRBV6-1
clone size: NA
J gene: TRBJ1-6
D gene: NA
CDR3 protein: CASSEDSTPGQNSPLHF
CDR3 DNA: TGTGCCAGCAGTGAAGATAGTACTCCAGGGCAGAATTCACCCCTCCACTTT

V gene: TRBV27
clone size: few
J gene: TRBJ1-2
D gene: TRBD1
CDR3 protein: CASRPGQLYGYTF
CDR3 DNA: TGTGCCAGCAGACCGGGACAGCTCTATGGCTACACCTTC

V gene: TRBV28
clone size: NA
J gene: TRBJ1-4
D gene: TRBD1
CDR3 protein: CASSHDRGYEKLFF
CDR3 DNA: TGTGCCAGCAGTCACGACAGGGGATATGAAAAACTGTTTTTT

V gene: TRBV18
clone size: NA
J gene: TRBJ1-1
D gene: NA
CDR3 protein: CASSPRQNTEAFF
CDR3 DNA: TGTGCCAGCTCACCCCGCCAAAACACTGAAGCTTTCTTT

V gene: TRBV9
clone size: NA
J gene: TRBJ1-6
D gene: TRBD1
CDR3 protein: CASSVEGQPNSPLHF
CDR3 DNA: TGTGCCAGCAGCGTAGAGGGACAGCCTAATTCACCCCTCCACTTT

V gene: TRBV3-1/TRBV3-2
clone size: once
J gene: TRBJ2-7
D gene: NA
CDR3 protein: CASSQAYEQYF
CDR3 DNA: TGTGCCAGCAGCCAAGCATACGAGCAGTACTTC

V gene: TRBV19
clone size: NA
J gene: TRBJ2-6
D gene: NA
CDR3 protein: CASSIFFFGEGPGANVLTF
CDR3 DNA: TGTGCCAGTAGTATATTTTTCTTCGGAGAGGGACCTGGGGCCAACGTCCTGACTTTC

V gene: TRBV6-5
clone size: once
J gene: TRBJ2-2
D gene: TRBD1
CDR3 protein: CASRRTGTGTGELFF
CDR3 DNA: TGTGCCAGCAGAAGGACAGGGACGGGCACCGGGGAGCTGTTTTTT

V gene: TRBV11-2
clone size: NA
J gene: TRBJ1-2
D gene: NA
CDR3 protein: CASSLDLGVSGGYTF
CDR3 DNA: TGTGCCAGCAGCTTAGATCTCGGAGTAAGCGGCGGCTACACCTTC

V gene: TRBV19
clone size: NA
J gene: TRBJ2-3
D gene: TRBD2
CDR3 protein: CASSIGLAGTMNTQYF
CDR3 DNA: TGTGCCAGTAGCATTGGACTAGCGGGGACCATGAATACGCAGTATTTT

V gene: TRBV6-5
clone size: NA
J gene: TRBJ2-7
D gene: TRBD1
CDR3 protein: CASSRDRHHEQYF
CDR3 DNA: TGTGCCAGCAGCCGGGACAGGCACCACGAGCAGTACTTC

V gene: TRBV2
clone size: NA
J gene: TRBJ2-5
D gene: NA
CDR3 protein: CAGGRIQETQYF
CDR3 DNA: TGTGCCGGAGGACGGATCCAAGAGACCCAGTACTTC

V gene: TRBV28
clone size: NA
J gene: TRBJ2-1
D gene: TRBD1
CDR3 protein: CASSLGQGVYNEQFF
CDR3 DNA: TGTGCCAGCAGTTTGGGTCAGGGGGTCTACAATGAGCAGTTCTTC